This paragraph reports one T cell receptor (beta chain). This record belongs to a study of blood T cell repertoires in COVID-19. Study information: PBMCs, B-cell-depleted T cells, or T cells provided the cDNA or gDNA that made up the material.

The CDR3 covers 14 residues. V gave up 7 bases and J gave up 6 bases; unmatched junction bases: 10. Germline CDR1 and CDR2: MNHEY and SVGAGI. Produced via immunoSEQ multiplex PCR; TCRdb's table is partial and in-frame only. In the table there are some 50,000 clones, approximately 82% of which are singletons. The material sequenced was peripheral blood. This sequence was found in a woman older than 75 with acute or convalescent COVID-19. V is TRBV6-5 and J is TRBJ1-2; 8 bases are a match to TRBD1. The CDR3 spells CASTPDRVLNGYTF. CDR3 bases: TGTGCCAGCACCCCGGACAGGGTGTTAAATGGCTACACCTTC.